This T cell receptor (beta chain) appears in the sequencing data of a study of OX40 agonist ivuxolimab in advanced cancers. CDR1 and CDR2 (germline): SGHRS, YFSETQ. This CDR3 has 14 amino acids. Trimming took 0 bases from V and 1 from J, leaving 7 bases between them. Whole-study results and caveats: Expanded clones belonging to CD8+ T cells outnumbered, on average, those of CD4+. The CD4+ and CD8+ T cells in the blood had expanded clonally by week 6 at 0.1 to 3.0 mg/kg.

Profiled with immunoSEQ multiplex PCR; TCRdb holds only in-frame clones, not every one. This sample has 65,000 to 85,000 clones, with approximately 89% found just once. With regard to this clone: Antigen: not known. At the DNA level, this CDR3 is encoded by other sequences in the same sample as well.

The TCR sequence derives from an adult with an advanced solid tumor such as melanoma, head and neck, liver or kidney cancer. The chain links TRBV5-1 to TRBJ1-1; D uncertain. This material consisted of CD4+ or CD8+ T cells sorted from blood, taken in a trial of the OX40 agonist ivuxolimab. CDR3 nucleotides: TGCGCCAGCAGCTTGGATCCGTGGAACACTGAAGCTTTCTTT. It yields the protein CASSLDPWNTEAFF.